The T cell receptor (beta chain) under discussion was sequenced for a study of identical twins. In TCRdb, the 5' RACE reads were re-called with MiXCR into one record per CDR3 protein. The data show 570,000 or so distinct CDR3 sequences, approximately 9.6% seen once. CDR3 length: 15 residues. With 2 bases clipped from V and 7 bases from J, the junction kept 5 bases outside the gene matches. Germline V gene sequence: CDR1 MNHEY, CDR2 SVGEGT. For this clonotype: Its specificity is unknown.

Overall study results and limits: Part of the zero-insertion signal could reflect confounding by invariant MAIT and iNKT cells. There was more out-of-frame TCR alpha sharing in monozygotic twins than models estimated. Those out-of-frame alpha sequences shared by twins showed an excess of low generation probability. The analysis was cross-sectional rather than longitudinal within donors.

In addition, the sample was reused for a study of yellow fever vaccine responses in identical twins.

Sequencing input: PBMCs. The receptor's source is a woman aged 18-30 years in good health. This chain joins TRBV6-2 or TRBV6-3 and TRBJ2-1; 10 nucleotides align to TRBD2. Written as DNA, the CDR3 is TGTGCCAGCAGTTACGCTAGCGGGGGAGATAATGAGCAGTTCTTC. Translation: CASSYASGGDNEQFF.